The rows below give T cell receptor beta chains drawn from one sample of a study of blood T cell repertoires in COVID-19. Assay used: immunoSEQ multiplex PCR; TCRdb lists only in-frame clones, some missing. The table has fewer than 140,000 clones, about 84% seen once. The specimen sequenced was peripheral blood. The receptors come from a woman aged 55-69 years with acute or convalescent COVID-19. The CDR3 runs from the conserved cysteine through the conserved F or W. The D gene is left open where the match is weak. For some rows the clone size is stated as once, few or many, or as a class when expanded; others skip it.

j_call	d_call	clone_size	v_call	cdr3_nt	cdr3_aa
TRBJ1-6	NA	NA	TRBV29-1	TGCAGCGTAGAAACAGGGTCTGGATCACCCCTCCACTTT	CSVETGSGSPLHF
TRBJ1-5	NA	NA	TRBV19	TGTGCCAGTAGTTCCCGACTGGAGCAGCCCCAGCATTTT	CASSSRLEQPQHF
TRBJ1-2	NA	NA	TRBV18	TGTGCCAGCTCACCAGCTACCAGCGAGGGCTACACCTTC	CASSPATSEGYTF
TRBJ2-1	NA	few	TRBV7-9	TGTGCCAGCAGCCCCGGGAGCGGAGACTACAATGAGCAGTTCTTC	CASSPGSGDYNEQFF
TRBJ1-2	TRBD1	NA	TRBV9	TGTGCCAGCAGCGGGGACAGTACTAACTATGGCTACACCTTC	CASSGDSTNYGYTF
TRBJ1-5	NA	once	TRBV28	TGTGCCACCATCGGGTTTCAGGGAAATCAGCCCCAGCATTTT	CATIGFQGNQPQHF
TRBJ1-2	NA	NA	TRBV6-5	TGTGCCAGCAGTTTGGGGACTGAGGGGGGCTACACCTTC	CASSLGTEGGYTF
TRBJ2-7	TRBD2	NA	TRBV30	TGTGCCTGGACTAGCGGTCCCTCCTACGAGCAGTACTTC	CAWTSGPSYEQYF
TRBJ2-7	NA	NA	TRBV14	TGTGCCAGCAGCCAAGGACTCGGGGGGCCTAGGAACGAGCAGTACTTC	CASSQGLGGPRNEQYF
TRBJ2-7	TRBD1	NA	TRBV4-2	TGTGCCAGCAGACCGACCGGGACAGGGGACGACGAGCAGTACTTC	CASRPTGTGDDEQYF
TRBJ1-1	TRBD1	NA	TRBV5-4	TGTGCCAGCAGCTTGAAGACAGGGCTGAACACTGAAGCTTTCTTT	CASSLKTGLNTEAFF
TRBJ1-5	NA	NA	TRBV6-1	TGTGCCAGCAGTGACGTCCAGGCTCAGCCCCAGCATTTT	CASSDVQAQPQHF
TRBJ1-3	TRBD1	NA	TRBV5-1	TGCGCCAGCAGCTTGGCCGGGACAGGGGTCTCCTCTGGAAACACCATATATTTT	CASSLAGTGVSSGNTIYF
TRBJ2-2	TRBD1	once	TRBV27	TGTGCCAGCAGTTTAACCGGGACAGGGGGCCCCGGGGAGCTGTTTTTT	CASSLTGTGGPGELFF
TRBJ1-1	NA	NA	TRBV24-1	TGTGCCACCAGTGATTTGCAGGGGTGGGAAGCTTTCTTT	CATSDLQGWEAFF
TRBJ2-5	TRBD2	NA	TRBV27	TGTGCCAGCAGTTCGCGGCTAAGCGGGAGTTTCCGACGGGAGACCCAGTACTTC	CASSSRLSGSFRRETQYF
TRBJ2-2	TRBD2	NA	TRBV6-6	TGTGCCAGCAGTCCTAGCGGGAACACCGGGGAGCTGTTTTTT	CASSPSGNTGELFF
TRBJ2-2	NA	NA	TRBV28	TGTGCCAGCAGTTTACCGGGCACCGGGGAGCTGTTTTTT	CASSLPGTGELFF
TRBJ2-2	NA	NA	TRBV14	TGTGCCAGCAGCCCCCAGGGGACCGGGGAGCTGTTTTTT	CASSPQGTGELFF
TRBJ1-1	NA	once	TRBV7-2	TGTGCCAGCAGTTCTCAGGGGCAGGGAATTGAAGCTTTCTTT	CASSSQGQGIEAFF
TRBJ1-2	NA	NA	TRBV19	TGTGCCAGTAGTAGTGTCGTGAACTATGGCTACACCTTC	CASSSVVNYGYTF
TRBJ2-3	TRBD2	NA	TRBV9	TGTGCCAGCAGCGTAGAACCTAGCGGACGATTGGATACGCAGTATTTT	CASSVEPSGRLDTQYF